This T cell receptor (beta chain) was captured by sequencing in a study of a mutant IDH1 vaccine in newly diagnosed glioma. Overall study: Patients received vaccination from 4-6 weeks after radiotherapy alone, or with temozolomide cycles. Pretreatment consisted of radiotherapy, temozolomide, or both, with most receiving both.

TCRdb's table, derived via immunoSEQ multiplex PCR, lists solely in-frame clones and lacks some. The sample has around 32,000 clones; about nine tenths are singletons. Comments on this clone: Antigen specificity is unknown. The germline gene is not matched at one end of the junction; a read error may be the cause.

The CDR3 extends over 11 amino acids. Germline V gives CDR1 SGDLS, CDR2 YYNGEE. Time point indicated: week 5, during vaccination. Each dose delivered 300 ug of mutant IDH1 20-mer peptide subcutaneously with imiquimod. The donor cohort comprised cases of new WHO grade 3 or 4 IDH1-mutant, ATRX-lost astrocytoma. This TCR came from a woman aged 40 to 49 with glioma. Some clones in this sample may be carry-over from other donors' samples. The chain links TRBV9 to TRBJ2-1; D remains ambiguous. Here the sequenced sample was peripheral blood mononuclear cells (PBMCs), taken from a glioma patient whose treatment included an IDH1 peptide vaccine. In nucleotides, the CDR3 is TGTGCCAGCGGCGTTTACAATGAGCAGTTCTTC. As protein: CASGVYNEQFF.